The next 6 T cell receptor beta chains were all read from a single sample in a study of naive and memory T cell subsets. Both TRBC1 and TRBC2 were covered by a beta constant-region primer of two equimolar oligonucleotides. Ligated cDNA was amplified by four rounds of PCR with nested alpha and beta constant-region primers and SP2. TCRdb passed the UMI-ligation and nested PCR reads through MiXCR, listing each CDR3 protein once. The data contain 95,000 to 150,000 distinct CDR3 sequences, 30% to 45% of them singletons. The sequenced sample was central memory CD4+ T cells from blood. The receptors come from a human donor in good health.

The chain carries TRBV2 and TRBJ1-1; no clear D gene. The CDR3 extends over 13 amino acids. Per germline, CDR1 SNHLY and CDR2 FYNNEI. Between the trimmed V and J ends, which lost 7 bases and 5 bases, there was a span of 14 bases. In DNA, the CDR3 is TGTGCCAGCACCTGGGCAAAAGGAACTGAAGCTTTCTTT. This translates into CASTWAKGTEAFF.

The CDR3 region is CSVWTGGNYGYTF. CDR3 nucleotides: TGCAGCGTGTGGACAGGGGGGAACTATGGCTACACCTTC. This sequence joins TRBV29-1 and TRBJ1-2, with 10 nucleotides matching TRBD1. Germline CDR1 reads SQVTM; CDR2 reads ANQGSEA. There are 13 residues in the CDR3. Trimming at V came to 6 bases and at J to 2 bases, leaving 3 bases not matched to a gene.

Ten or more counts support this clonotype. The V call is TRBV10-3, the J call TRBJ1-6; D is ambiguous. The CDR3 length is 13 residues. The germline V gene has CDR1 ENHRY and CDR2 SYGVKD. V lost 0 bases and J lost 7, with 4 bases in between. For the CDR3, the DNA is TGTGCCATCAGTGAGTCGTCGAATTCACCCCTCCACTTT. Its protein product is CAISESSNSPLHF.

The chain carries TRBV2 and TRBJ1-1; no reliable D call. V lost 6 bases, J lost 5 bases, and 13 bases lay in between. The germline CDR1 and CDR2 sequences are SNHLY and FYNNEI. The CDR3 has 13 amino acids. The CDR3, as DNA: TGTGCCAGCAGAGCCAGGAGTGGGACTGAAGCTTTCTTT. Protein sequence: CASRARSGTEAFF.

This clonotype appeared many times. The chain joins TRBV29-1 to TRBJ2-5; D gene uncertain. Looked up from germline, CDR1 is SQVTM and CDR2 is ANQGSEA. The CDR3 is 13 amino acids. V was cut by 5 bases and J by 5 bases, with 15 bases left in between. CDR3: CSVIRQVEETQYF. The CDR3 DNA reads TGCAGCGTTATTCGGCAGGTAGAGGAGACCCAGTACTTC.

This clonotype was recorded a few times. The CDR3 reads CASSPRMGVGANVLTF. The CDR3 DNA is TGTGCCAGCAGCCCAAGAATGGGGGTTGGGGCCAACGTCCTGACTTTC. The chain employs TRBV7-3 and TRBJ2-6; D may match TRBD1 or TRBD2 (5 bases each). Germline loops: CDR1 SGHTA, CDR2 FQGTGA. V lost 5 bases and J lost 3, with 14 bases in between. The CDR3 totals 16 residues.